This paragraph reports one T cell receptor (beta chain). This clonotype has at least ten counts. Its cognate antigen has yet to be identified. Per-base qualities were not stored, and no clone one base away is much larger. CDR1 MGHRA and CDR2 YSYEKL are derived from the germline V gene. V trim: 4 bases; J trim: 7 bases; unmatched bases: 6. The cysteine opens and the phenylalanine closes a CDR3 of 14 amino acids. The retained sequence is limited to the CDR3, 42 bases, with the frame set at the first base. Sequencer: Illumina MiSeq. Using fastp at Q25 and MiXCR, TCRdb reprocessed the public reads and kept productive beta chains. Duplicate CDR3 protein sequences are folded into a single record with the most common DNA and genes. Here the sample has about 4,900 distinct CDR3 sequences; 7% to 9% occur a single time. The top ten clones comprise 8% to 9.5% of the sample. These data belong to a study.

The chain is assembled from TRBV4-1 and TRBJ1-4; 7 middle bases align to TRBD1. Sequenced: CD4+ T cells from synovial fluid. The sequence was collected from a human donor with rheumatoid arthritis. The bases read TGCGCCAGCAGCCGGACAGGAGACGGTGAAAAACTGTTTTTT. Translated, it reads CASSRTGDGEKLFF.